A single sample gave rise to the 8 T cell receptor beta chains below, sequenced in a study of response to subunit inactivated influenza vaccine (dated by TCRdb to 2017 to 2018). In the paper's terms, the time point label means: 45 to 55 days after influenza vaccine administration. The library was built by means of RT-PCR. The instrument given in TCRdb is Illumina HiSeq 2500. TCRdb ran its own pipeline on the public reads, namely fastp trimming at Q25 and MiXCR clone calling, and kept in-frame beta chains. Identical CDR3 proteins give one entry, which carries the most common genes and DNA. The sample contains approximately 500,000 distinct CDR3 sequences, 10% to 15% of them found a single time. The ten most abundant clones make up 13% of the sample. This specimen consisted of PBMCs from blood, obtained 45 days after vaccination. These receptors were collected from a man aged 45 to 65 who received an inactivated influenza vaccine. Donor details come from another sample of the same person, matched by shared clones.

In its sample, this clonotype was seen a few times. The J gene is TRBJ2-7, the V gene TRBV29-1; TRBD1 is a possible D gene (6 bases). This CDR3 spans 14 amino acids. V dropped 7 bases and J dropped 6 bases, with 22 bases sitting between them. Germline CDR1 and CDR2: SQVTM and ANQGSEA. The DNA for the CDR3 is TGCAGCGCCAAAGGGGGTATTCGTGTAGGCGAGCAGTACTTC. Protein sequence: CSAKGGIRVGEQYF.

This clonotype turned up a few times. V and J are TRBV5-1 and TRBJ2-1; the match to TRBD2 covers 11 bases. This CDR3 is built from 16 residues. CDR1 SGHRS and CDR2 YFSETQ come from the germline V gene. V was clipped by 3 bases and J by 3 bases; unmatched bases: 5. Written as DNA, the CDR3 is TGCGCCAGCAGCTCAATAGCGGGGGGGTACTACAATGAGCAGTTCTTC. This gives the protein CASSSIAGGYYNEQFF.

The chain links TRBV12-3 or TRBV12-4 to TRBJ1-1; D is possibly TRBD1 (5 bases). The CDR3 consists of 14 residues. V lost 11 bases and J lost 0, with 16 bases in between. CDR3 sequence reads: CASRLAGLNTEAFF. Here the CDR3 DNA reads TGTGCCTCTCGGCTTGCAGGGTTGAACACTGAAGCTTTCTTT.

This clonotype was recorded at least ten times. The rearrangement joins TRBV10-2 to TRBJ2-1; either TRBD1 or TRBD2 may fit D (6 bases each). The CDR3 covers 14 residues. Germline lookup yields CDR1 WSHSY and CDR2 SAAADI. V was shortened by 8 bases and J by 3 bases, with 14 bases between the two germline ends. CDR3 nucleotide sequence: TGCGCCAGCGGGGGGCTAGCGAGCTACAATGAGCAGTTCTTC. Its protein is CASGGLASYNEQFF.

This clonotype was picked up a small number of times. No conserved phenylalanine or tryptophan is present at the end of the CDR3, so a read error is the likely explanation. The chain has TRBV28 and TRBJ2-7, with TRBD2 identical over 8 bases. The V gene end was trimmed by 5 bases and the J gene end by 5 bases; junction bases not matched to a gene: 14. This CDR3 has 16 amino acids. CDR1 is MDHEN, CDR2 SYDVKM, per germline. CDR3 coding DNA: TGTGCCAGCAGTCCCCGAATGGGACTAGTTCCCGACGAGCAGTACCTC. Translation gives CASSPRMGLVPDEQYL.

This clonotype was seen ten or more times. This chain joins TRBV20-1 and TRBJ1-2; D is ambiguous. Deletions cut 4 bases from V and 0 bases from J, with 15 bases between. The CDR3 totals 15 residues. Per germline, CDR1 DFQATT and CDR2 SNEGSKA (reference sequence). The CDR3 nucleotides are TGCAGTGCTAAACCAAGTGAGAGGACTAACTATGGCTACACCTTC. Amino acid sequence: CSAKPSERTNYGYTF.

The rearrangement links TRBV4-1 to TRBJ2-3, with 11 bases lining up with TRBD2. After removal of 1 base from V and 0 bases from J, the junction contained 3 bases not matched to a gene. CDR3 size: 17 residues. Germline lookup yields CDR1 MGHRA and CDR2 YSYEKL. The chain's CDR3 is CASSQVRTSGSTDTQYF. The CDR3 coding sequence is TGCGCCAGCAGCCAAGTTCGGACTAGCGGGAGCACAGATACGCAGTATTTT.

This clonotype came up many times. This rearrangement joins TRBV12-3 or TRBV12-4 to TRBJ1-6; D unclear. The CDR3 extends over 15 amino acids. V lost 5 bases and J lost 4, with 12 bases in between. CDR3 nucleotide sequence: TGTGCCAGCAGTCTCAACGGGCCATATAATTCACCCCTCCACTTT. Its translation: CASSLNGPYNSPLHF.